Below are 32 T cell receptor beta chains sequenced from a single sample in a study of cytomegalovirus exposure and HLA in healthy donors. PCR primers comprised 60 Vbeta and 13 Jbeta primers. Data came from immunoSEQ multiplex PCR; TCRdb stores just in-frame clones and leaves some out. This sample has some 130,000 clones; about 80% occur once, and the top ten carry roughly 2.3%. Sequencing was done on a sample of PBMCs. Receptor source: a man aged 25 to 40 in good health and CMV-seronegative.

The V call is TRBV2, the J call TRBJ2-2; no definite D call. The CDR3 consists of 15 residues. Per the germline V gene, CDR1 is SNHLY and CDR2 is FYNNEI. Trimming removed 2 bases at V and 0 bases at J, with 7 bases between. DNA for the CDR3: TGTGCCAGCAGTGAACCCCCCGCGAACACCGGGGAGCTGTTTTTT. Encoded protein: CASSEPPANTGELFF.

This rearrangement joins TRBV5-1 to TRBJ1-6; D call uncertain. Trimming left V 1 base short and J 6 bases short, with 17 bases between. The CDR3 covers 17 residues. Germline CDR1 SGHRS, CDR2 YFSETQ. CDR3 residues: CASSLRPEASFNSPLHF. CDR3 coding DNA: TGCGCCAGCAGCTTGCGCCCGGAGGCCAGCTTTAATTCACCCCTCCACTTT. The whole variable domain, filled in from reference TRBV5-1 and TRBJ1-6, reads KAGVTQTPRYLIKTRGQQVTLSCSPISGHRSVSWYQQTPGQGLQFLFEYFSETQRNKGNFPGRFSGRQFSNSRSEMNVSTLELGDSALYLCASSLRPEASFNSPLHFGNGTRLTVT.

The rearrangement links TRBV18 to TRBJ2-2; 8 bases match TRBD1. Germline CDR1 KGHSH, CDR2 LQKENI. The trim removed 4 bases at V and 6 bases at J, leaving 4 bases unmatched. The CDR3 consists of 14 residues. CDR3: CASSHDRGAGELFF. The DNA for the CDR3 is TGTGCCAGCTCACACGACAGGGGAGCCGGGGAGCTGTTTTTT.

The gene calls are TRBV9 and TRBJ2-7; the D is unclear. Looked up from germline, CDR1 is SGDLS and CDR2 is YYNGEE. Trimming stripped 4 bases from V and 0 bases from J, with 11 bases between. This CDR3 is 14 amino acids long. The CDR3 here is CASSPSTLSYEQYF. CDR3 DNA: TGTGCCAGCAGCCCGTCGACTCTCTCCTACGAGCAGTACTTC.

The V and J genes are TRBV19 and TRBJ2-7; 9 bases align to TRBD1. Germline assignment: CDR1 LNHDA and CDR2 SQIVND (reference sequence). After removal of 6 bases from V and 4 bases from J, the junction contained 10 bases not matched to a gene. The CDR3 spans 15 residues. CDR3 sequence: CASRPTGGGSYEQYF. The CDR3 nucleotides are TGTGCCAGTAGGCCAACAGGGGGCGGCTCGTACGAGCAGTACTTC.

The chain links TRBV28 to TRBJ2-7, with 8 bases aligning to TRBD2. This CDR3 has 16 amino acids. Germline assignment: CDR1 MDHEN and CDR2 SYDVKM. With 3 bases clipped from V and 2 bases from J, the junction kept 9 bases outside the gene matches. This chain's CDR3 is CASSLSSGSRAYEQYF. In DNA, the CDR3 is TGTGCCAGCAGTTTGTCCAGCGGGAGCAGGGCCTACGAGCAGTACTTC. The full variable domain, its missing parts supplied by reference TRBV28 and TRBJ2-7, is DVKVTQSSRYLVKRTGEKVFLECVQDMDHENMFWYRQDPGLGLRLIYFSYDVKMKEKGDIPEGYSVSREKKERFSLILESASTNQTSMYLCASSLSSGSRAYEQYFGPGTRLTVT.

This clone occurred once. The V and J genes are TRBV5-6 and TRBJ2-3; D is ambiguous. V lost 0 bases and J lost 1, with 12 bases in between. The CDR3 sequence is 16 residues long. Germline V gene sequence: CDR1 SGHDT, CDR2 YYEEEE. CDR3 in amino acids: CASSLAAGWGTDTQYF. As DNA, the CDR3 is TGTGCCAGCAGCTTGGCCGCCGGGTGGGGCACAGATACGCAGTATTTT. Drawing the rest from reference TRBV5-6 and TRBJ2-3, the complete variable domain is DAGVTQSPTHLIKTRGQQVTLRCSPKSGHDTVSWYQQALGQGPQFIFQYYEEEERQRGNFPDRFSGHQFPNYSSELNVNALLLGDSALYLCASSLAAGWGTDTQYFGPGTRLTVL.

This clone was counted between two and nine times. This rearrangement joins TRBV19 to TRBJ2-6; no definite D call. The CDR3 has 15 amino acids. V was cut by 5 bases and J by 0 bases, with 8 bases left in between. The V gene's germline CDR1 is LNHDA and CDR2 SQIVND (reference sequence). The CDR3 region has the DNA TGTGCCAGTAGTCTACAGATCTCTGGGGCCAACGTCCTGACTTTC. It codes for CASSLQISGANVLTF.

This clone was counted only a few times. The V call is TRBV6-5, the J call TRBJ1-5; D is unresolved. CDR1 and CDR2 (germline): MNHEY, SVGAGI. This CDR3 comprises 13 residues. The V end lost 6 bases, the J end lost 3 bases, and 9 bases lay between the germline ends. The CDR3 region is CASSVQLNQPQHF. CDR3 in DNA: TGTGCCAGCAGCGTACAGCTCAATCAGCCCCAGCATTTT.

This clone showed up just a few times. V is TRBV7-6 and J is TRBJ2-5; the D is unclear. The CDR3 spans 13 residues. Germline V gene data show CDR1 as SGHVS and CDR2 as FNYEAQ. Trimming stripped 1 base from V and 4 bases from J, with 7 bases between. The CDR3 DNA reads TGTGCCAGCAGCTTAGGAGGAAGAGAGACCCAGTACTTC. Its translation: CASSLGGRETQYF. Together with reference TRBV7-6 and TRBJ2-5, the CDR3 gives the full variable domain: GAGVSQSPRYKVTKRGQDVALRCDPISGHVSLYWYRQALGQGPEFLTYFNYEAQQDKSGLPNDRFSAERPEGSISTLTIQRTEQRDSAMYRCASSLGGRETQYFGPGTRLLVL.

CDR3 in amino acids: CASSPSQGMGQPQHF. The DNA of the CDR3 is TGTGCCAGCAGTCCGAGCCAGGGGATGGGACAGCCCCAGCATTTT. The chain is built from TRBV6-5 and TRBJ1-5; perhaps TRBD1 as D (6 bases). The CDR3 runs 15 residues. In germline, CDR1 is MNHEY, CDR2 SVGAGI. Trimming stripped 5 bases from V and 7 bases from J, with 18 bases between.

The gene calls are TRBV10-3 and TRBJ2-1; 15 bases match TRBD2. V gave up 10 bases and J gave up 4 bases; unmatched junction bases: 11. Germline V lookup: CDR1 ENHRY, CDR2 SYGVKD. The CDR3 is made up of 17 amino acids. Written as DNA, the CDR3 is TGTGCCAGCGCCGGACTAGCGGGAGGGAGGGGTTACAATGAGCAGTTCTTC. This translates into CASAGLAGGRGYNEQFF.

V usage is TRBV10-3 and J usage is TRBJ2-2; D gene uncertain. Germline CDR1 and CDR2: ENHRY and SYGVKD. This CDR3 contains 13 residues. With 10 bases removed from V and 7 bases from J, the gap between germline ends came to 16 bases. The CDR3 is CATHGWAGGELFF. In nucleotides, the CDR3 is TGTGCCACCCATGGTTGGGCCGGCGGGGAGCTGTTTTTT.

This chain connects TRBV6-1 to TRBJ1-1; D not resolved. CDR3 length: 12 residues. V lost 9 bases and J lost 1, with 9 bases in between. The germline gives CDR1 MNHNS, CDR2 SASEGT. The CDR3 DNA follows: TGTGCCAGTCTACGGGAGAACACTGAAGCTTTCTTT. Its protein is CASLRENTEAFF.

With regard to this clone: At one end the junction does not follow the germline gene, possibly because of a read error. The genes are TRBV6-5 and TRBJ2-7, with TRBD2 identical over 8 bases. The CDR3 has 13 residues. Germline CDR1 MNHEY, CDR2 SVGAGI. CDR3 nucleotide sequence: TGTGCCAACAGTTATGGGACTAGGTACGAGCAGTACTTC. The encoded protein is CANSYGTRYEQYF.

This chain joins TRBV5-1 and TRBJ1-2; D gene uncertain. CDR1 and CDR2 (germline): SGHRS, YFSETQ. Trimming left V 0 bases short and J 8 bases short, with 14 bases between. The CDR3 runs 14 residues. CDR3 bases: TGCGCCAGCAGCTTGGATGAGGGCTTTGAGGGCTACACCTTC. Residues: CASSLDEGFEGYTF.

The V call is TRBV5-4, the J call TRBJ2-5; unclear D gene. The J call is uncertain, as TRBJ2-7 better fits the DNA end. This CDR3 has 12 amino acids. Germline V gene lookup returns CDR1 SGHNT and CDR2 YYREEE (reference sequence). CDR3 DNA: TGTGCCAGCAGCCTTTACTCCTACGAGCAGTACTTC. Its protein product is CASSLYSYEQYF.

The rearrangement links TRBV7-7 to TRBJ2-1; 9 nucleotides align to TRBD2. There are 17 residues in the CDR3. V shed 5 bases and J 7 bases; nucleotides not matched to a gene: 15. The germline V gene has CDR1 SSHAT and CDR2 FNYEAQ (reference sequence). This CDR3 reads CASSPSISGSALNEQFF. Here the CDR3 DNA reads TGTGCCAGCAGCCCGAGTATTAGCGGGAGTGCCCTGAATGAGCAGTTCTTC. The entire variable domain, with the rest obtained from reference TRBV7-7 and TRBJ2-1, is as follows: GAGVSQSPRYKVTKRGQDVTLRCDPISSHATLYWYQQALGQGPEFLTYFNYEAQPDKSGLPSDRFSAERPEGSISTLTIQRTEQRDSAMYRCASSPSISGSALNEQFFGPGTRLTVL.

The chain recombines TRBV30 with TRBJ1-4; D call uncertain. Per the germline V gene, CDR1 is GTSNPN and CDR2 is SVGIG (reference sequence). The length of the CDR3 is 15 residues. V gave up 3 bases and J gave up 0 bases, with 11 bases separating them. The CDR3, as DNA: TGTGCCTGGAGCCCAGGTCAAACAACTAATGAAAAACTGTTTTTT. This translates into CAWSPGQTTNEKLFF.

The V call is TRBV18, the J call TRBJ2-1, with 15 bases matching TRBD2. The V gene end was trimmed by 3 bases and the J gene end by 7 bases; junction bases not matched to a gene: 1. CDR1 is KGHSH, CDR2 LQKENI, per germline. This CDR3 is built from 15 residues. This chain's CDR3 is CASSPGTSGRNEQFF. CDR3 DNA sequence: TGTGCCAGCTCACCCGGGACTAGCGGGAGGAATGAGCAGTTCTTC.

A word on this clone: The sample holds other DNA sequences that translate to the same CDR3. The chain links TRBV28 to TRBJ2-1; 12 bases line up with TRBD2. Germline CDR1 and CDR2: MDHEN and SYDVKM. After removal of 2 bases from V and 4 bases from J, the junction contained 0 bases not matched to a gene. CDR3 length: 15 residues. CDR3 protein: CASSLGTSGYNEQFF. The CDR3 nucleotides are TGTGCCAGCAGTTTAGGGACTAGCGGGTACAATGAGCAGTTCTTC.

In this sample, this clone turned up once. Here the CDR3 DNA reads TGTGCCAGCAGCCTTTCTGTCCGTGAGCAGTTCTTC. This codes for CASSLSVREQFF. V is TRBV9 and J is TRBJ2-1; no definite D call. Trimming left V 4 bases short and J 9 bases short, with 11 bases between. The length of the CDR3 is 12 residues. Germline lookup yields CDR1 SGDLS and CDR2 YYNGEE. The whole variable domain, remainder taken from reference TRBV9 and TRBJ2-1, is DSGVTQTPKHLITATGQRVTLRCSPRSGDLSVYWYQQSLDQGLQFLIQYYNGEERAKGNILERFSAQQFPDLHSELNLSSLELGDSALYFCASSLSVREQFFGPGTRLTVL.

The J gene is TRBJ2-1, the V gene TRBV20-1, with D unresolved. CDR1 and CDR2 from the germline V gene are DFQATT and SNEGSKA (reference sequence). CDR3 length: 11 amino acids. V gave up 6 bases and J gave up 2 bases, with 5 bases separating them. CDR3 nucleotide sequence: TGCAGTGCGGCTCCCTACAATGAGCAGTTCTTC. Protein: CSAAPYNEQFF.

J is TRBJ2-3 and V is TRBV4-2, with a possible D match to TRBD1 (6 bases). This CDR3 is 17 amino acids long. V dropped 4 bases and J dropped 2 bases, with 19 bases sitting between them. In germline, CDR1 is LGHNA, CDR2 YNFKEQ. CDR3 coding DNA: TGTGCCAGCAGCCTTTACATTACAGGGCTTGACACAGATACGCAGTATTTT. Its translation is CASSLYITGLDTDTQYF.

Concerning this clone: The sample holds other DNA sequences that translate to the same CDR3. The chain combines TRBV7-2 with TRBJ1-5, with D possibly being TRBD1 (6 bases). The CDR3 extends over 13 amino acids. V lost 2 bases to trimming and J lost 4 bases, with 6 bases between them. Looked up from germline, CDR1 is SGHTA and CDR2 is FQGNSA. The chain's CDR3 is CASSLRGNQPQHF. The CDR3 bases are TGTGCCAGCAGCTTAAGGGGGAATCAGCCCCAGCATTTT. Full variable domain (missing parts from reference TRBV7-2 and TRBJ1-5): GAGVSQSPSNKVTEKGKDVELRCDPISGHTALYWYRQSLGQGLEFLIYFQGNSAPDKSGLPSDRFSAERTGGSVSTLTIQRTQQEDSAVYLCASSLRGNQPQHFGDGTRLSIL.

Written as DNA, the CDR3 is TGCGCCAGCAGCTTGCCGAGCTACGAGCAGTACTTC. Protein product: CASSLPSYEQYF. This chain uses TRBV5-1 with TRBJ2-7; D gene unclear. The V gene lost 1 base and the J gene lost 3 bases, with 5 bases spanning the gap. CDR3 size: 12 residues. Germline CDR1 reads SGHRS; CDR2 reads YFSETQ.

The chain couples TRBV6-5 to TRBJ1-1, with 8 bases lining up with TRBD1. Trimming cost V 4 bases and J 7 bases; bases outside gene matches: 11. Germline V gene data show CDR1 as MNHEY and CDR2 as SVGAGI. The CDR3 has 15 residues. This CDR3 is CASSLGATGAFEAFF. The CDR3 DNA is TGTGCCAGCAGTTTGGGCGCGACAGGGGCCTTTGAAGCTTTCTTT.

Ten or more counts support this clone. The chain employs TRBV19 and TRBJ2-1; D remains unclear. The V gene lost 8 bases and the J gene lost 0 bases, with 14 bases spanning the gap. The germline CDR1 and CDR2 sequences are LNHDA and SQIVND (reference sequence). The CDR3 loop spans 15 amino acids. The CDR3 region has the DNA TGTGCCAGTTCCCAGTTTTATAACTCCTACAATGAGCAGTTCTTC. Protein sequence: CASSQFYNSYNEQFF.

The gene calls are TRBV10-3 and TRBJ2-2, with D perhaps TRBD2 (5 bases). CDR1 is ENHRY and CDR2 is SYGVKD in the germline V gene. V gave up 3 bases and J gave up 4 bases, with 12 bases separating them. The CDR3 is made up of 15 amino acids. CDR3 nucleotides: TGTGCCATCAGTGACTCCGGGATTCTCACCGGGGAGCTGTTTTTT. This translates into CAISDSGILTGELFF.

The chain combines TRBV7-2 with TRBJ2-3; no firm D call. CDR1 and CDR2 from the germline V gene are SGHTA and FQGNSA. The CDR3 covers 12 residues. V lost 1 base, J lost 6 bases, and 5 bases lay in between. The CDR3 nucleotides are TGTGCCAGCAGCTTAGATCGGGATACGCAGTATTTT. Translating it yields CASSLDRDTQYF.

The chain joins TRBV10-2 to TRBJ2-7, with TRBD2 matching 13 bases. CDR1 is WSHSY and CDR2 is SAAADI in the germline V gene. CDR3 length: 13 residues. The ends lost 7 bases at V and 5 bases at J; junction bases unmatched: 2. CDR3 sequence (DNA): TGCGCCAGCATTGGACTAGCGGGAGACGAGCAGTACTTC. Its translation is CASIGLAGDEQYF.

The chain recombines TRBV7-6 with TRBJ2-5; 9 nucleotides align to TRBD2. Judging by the DNA end, TRBJ2-7 fits better; the J call may be wrong. The CDR3 is made up of 15 amino acids. Germline V gene data show CDR1 as SGHVS and CDR2 as FNYEAQ. Here the CDR3 reads CASSLAAGGPNEQYF. The CDR3 DNA is TGTGCCAGCAGCTTAGCGGCGGGAGGGCCAAACGAGCAGTACTTC.